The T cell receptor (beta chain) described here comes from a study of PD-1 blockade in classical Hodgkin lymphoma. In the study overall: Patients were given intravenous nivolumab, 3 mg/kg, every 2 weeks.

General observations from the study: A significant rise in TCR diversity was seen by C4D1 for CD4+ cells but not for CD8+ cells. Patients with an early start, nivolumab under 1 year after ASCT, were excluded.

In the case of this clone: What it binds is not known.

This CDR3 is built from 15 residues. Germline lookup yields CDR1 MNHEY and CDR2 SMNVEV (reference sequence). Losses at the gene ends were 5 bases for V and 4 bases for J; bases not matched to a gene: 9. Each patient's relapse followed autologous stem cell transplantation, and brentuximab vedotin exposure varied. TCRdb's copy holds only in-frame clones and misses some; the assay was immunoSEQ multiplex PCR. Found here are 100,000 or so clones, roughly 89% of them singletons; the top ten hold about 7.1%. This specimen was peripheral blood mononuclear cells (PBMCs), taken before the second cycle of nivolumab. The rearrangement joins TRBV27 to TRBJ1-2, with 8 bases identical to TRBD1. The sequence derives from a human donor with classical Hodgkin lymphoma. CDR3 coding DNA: TGTGCCAGCAGTGCCCCCGGGACAGGCATCTATGGCTACACCTTC. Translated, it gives CASSAPGTGIYGYTF.